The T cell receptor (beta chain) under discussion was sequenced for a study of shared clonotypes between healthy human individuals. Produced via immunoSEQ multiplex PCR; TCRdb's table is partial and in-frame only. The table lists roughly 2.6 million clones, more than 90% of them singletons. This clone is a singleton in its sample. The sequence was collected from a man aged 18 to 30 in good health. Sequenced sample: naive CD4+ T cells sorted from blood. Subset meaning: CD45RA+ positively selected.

CDR3 protein: CASSLGLAGPQETQYF. For the CDR3, the DNA is TGCGCCAGCAGCTTAGGACTAGCGGGGCCCCAAGAGACCCAGTACTTC. The chain recombines TRBV5-1 with TRBJ2-5, with TRBD2 identical over 12 bases. The germline V gene has CDR1 SGHRS and CDR2 YFSETQ. Losses at the gene ends were 2 bases for V and 1 base for J; bases not matched to a gene: 3. This CDR3 contains 16 residues.